Each of the 21 T cell receptor beta chains below was sequenced from the same sample in a study of blood T cell repertoires in COVID-19. Using immunoSEQ multiplex PCR, the repertoire was profiled, and TCRdb retains in-frame clones only, with some absent. The table shows tens of thousands of clones, with 80% occurring only once. Sequenced sample: peripheral blood. The receptors shown here come from an elderly woman with acute or convalescent COVID-19.

The gene calls are TRBV10-3 and TRBJ2-7, with a tentative D call TRBD1 (6 bases). Trimming shortened V by 0 bases and J by 5 bases, and 20 bases separated the two germline ends. CDR1 and CDR2 (germline): ENHRY, SYGVKD. CDR3 length equals 17 residues. CDR3 sequence reads: CAISESTGSSLGNEQYF. CDR3 DNA: TGTGCCATCAGTGAGTCGACAGGCTCCTCTCTAGGTAACGAGCAGTACTTC.

The chain joins TRBV5-4 to TRBJ1-5; TRBD1 matches at 8 bases. The germline gives CDR1 SGHNT, CDR2 YYREEE (reference sequence). The CDR3 runs to 16 residues. The ends lost 2 bases at V and 6 bases at J; junction bases unmatched: 10. CDR3 bases: TGTGCCAGCAGCTTCAATTCAGGGGGCGTCGGTCAGCCCCAGCATTTT. This translates into CASSFNSGGVGQPQHF.

Here the CDR3 reads CASTPELTYEQYF. The CDR3 region has the DNA TGTGCCAGCACCCCCGAACTGACCTACGAGCAGTACTTC. The V gene is TRBV6-6, the J gene TRBJ2-7; unclear D gene. Trimming cost V 7 bases and J 2 bases, with 12 bases left between them. This CDR3 region has 13 residues. The germline V gene has CDR1 MNHNY and CDR2 SVGAGI (reference sequence).

V usage is TRBV9 and J usage is TRBJ1-2; 7 bases are shared with TRBD1. Germline CDR1 and CDR2: SGDLS and YYNGEE. This CDR3 comprises 15 residues. V trimming: 1 base; J trimming: 0 bases; junction bases outside the gene matches: 3. The CDR3 DNA reads as TGTGCCAGCAGCGTACGGGACAGACCTAACTATGGCTACACCTTC. Its translation: CASSVRDRPNYGYTF.

The table lists this clone with a count of one. The chain recombines TRBV2 with TRBJ1-4; possible D gene TRBD1, 5 bases. Between the trimmed V and J ends, which lost 3 bases and 8 bases, there was a span of 13 bases. Germline V gene sequence: CDR1 SNHLY, CDR2 FYNNEI. This CDR3 is built from 14 residues. In DNA form, the CDR3 reads TGTGCCAGCAGTGATGGCAGGGCGGGGGAAAAACTGTTTTTT. Its translation is CASSDGRAGEKLFF.

The J gene is TRBJ2-7, the V gene TRBV12-5, with 8 bases fitting TRBD1. Germline V gene sequence: CDR1 LGHNT, CDR2 FRNRAP. The CDR3 loop spans 13 amino acids. Trimming at V came to 5 bases and at J to 7 bases, leaving 7 bases not matched to a gene. For the CDR3, the DNA is TGTGCTAGTGGTCCATCAGGGGGCTGGGAGCAGTACTTC. This codes for CASGPSGGWEQYF.

This chain links TRBV6-5 with TRBJ1-4, with D maybe TRBD1 (5 bases). Germline CDR1 MNHEY, CDR2 SVGAGI. The CDR3 length is 16 residues. The ends were cut back, 0 bases at V and 7 bases at J, with 15 bases in the middle. The CDR3 DNA sequence: TGTGCCAGCAGTTACTCGAGAGCGGGGGGACGTGAAAAACTGTTTTTT. Its protein product is CASSYSRAGGREKLFF.

The V and J genes are TRBV21-1 and TRBJ1-6. TRBV21-1 is annotated as a pseudogene. CDR3 length equals 16 residues. The CDR3 protein is CASSKVWRRRHSPLHF. The CDR3 DNA is TGTGCCAGCAGCAAAGTTTGGAGACGCCGGCATTCACCCCTCCACTTT.

This clone was picked up one time. This sequence joins TRBV25-1 and TRBJ2-7, with TRBD1 matching over 9 bases. Germline CDR1 reads MGHDK; CDR2 reads SYGVNS. V lost 5 bases to trimming and J lost 4 bases; unmatched junction nucleotides: 9. The CDR3 length is 15 residues. CDR3 residues: CASSSPGTGIYEQYF. DNA of the CDR3: TGTGCCAGCAGTTCGCCCGGGACAGGGATATACGAGCAGTACTTC.

The V gene is TRBV2, the J gene TRBJ2-7; 7 nucleotides agree with TRBD1. Germline lookup yields CDR1 SNHLY and CDR2 FYNNEI. The CDR3 loop spans 14 amino acids. V gave up 6 bases and J gave up 4 bases; unmatched junction bases: 9. The CDR3 DNA sequence: TGTGCCAGCAGGCCCGACAGGGAGCGGTACGAGCAGTACTTC. Protein product: CASRPDRERYEQYF.

The chain recombines TRBV4-2 with TRBJ2-7, with TRBD1 matching 7 bases. Trimming at V came to 0 bases and at J to 3 bases, leaving 8 bases not matched to a gene. The CDR3 has 16 residues. Germline V gene sequence: CDR1 LGHNA, CDR2 YNFKEQ. In DNA form, the CDR3 reads TGTGCCAGCAGCCAAGATCCTGGACAGGTTGGCTACGAGCAGTACTTC. It is translated as CASSQDPGQVGYEQYF.

This rearrangement joins TRBV6-5 to TRBJ2-2; 8 nucleotides agree with TRBD1. CDR3 size: 15 residues. In germline, CDR1 is MNHEY, CDR2 SVGAGI. The trim removed 5 bases at V and 3 bases at J, leaving 5 bases unmatched. The CDR3 coding sequence is TGTGCCAGCAGTCCAGGGGGCCTTGACACCGGGGAGCTGTTTTTT. It yields the protein CASSPGGLDTGELFF.

This chain joins TRBV30 and TRBJ2-2; the match to TRBD1 covers 7 bases. The junction had 10 bases not matched to a gene; V was cut back by 2 bases and J by 7 bases. This CDR3 has 15 residues. The V gene's germline CDR1 is GTSNPN and CDR2 SVGIG (reference sequence). As DNA, the CDR3 is TGTGCCTGGAGTCTAGGGCGAGGGGGCGGCGGGGAGCTGTTTTTT. This codes for CAWSLGRGGGGELFF.

In this sample, this clone turned up once. The rearrangement joins TRBV30 to TRBJ1-2; no firm D call. Between the trimmed V and J ends, which lost 2 bases and 4 bases, there was a span of 14 bases. The germline V gene encodes CDR1 GTSNPN and CDR2 SVGIG (reference sequence). The CDR3 extends over 14 amino acids. In nucleotides, the CDR3 is TGTGCCTGGAGTCCTACCAGGTCCCTCTATGGCTACACCTTC. Encoded protein: CAWSPTRSLYGYTF. Drawing the rest from reference TRBV30 and TRBJ1-2, the complete variable domain is SQTIHQWPATLVQPVGSPLSLECTVEGTSNPNLYWYRQAAGRGLQLLFYSVGIGQISSEVPQNLSASRPQDRQFILSSKKLLLSDSGFYLCAWSPTRSLYGYTFGSGTRLTVV.

In its sample, this clone was seen once. CDR3 DNA sequence: TGTGCCAGCTCCCCTCGGGGGTCCGGGGCGAACACCGGGGAGCTGTTTTTT. Translation gives CASSPRGSGANTGELFF. The chain recombines TRBV18 with TRBJ2-2; possible D gene TRBD2, 6 bases. Trimming cost V 6 bases and J 0 bases, with 17 bases left between them. The CDR3 consists of 17 residues. The germline CDR1 and CDR2 sequences are KGHSH and LQKENI.

The V and J genes are TRBV4-1 and TRBJ1-2; TRBD1 is a possible D gene (5 bases). Germline V lookup: CDR1 MGHRA, CDR2 YSYEKL. V was cut by 3 bases and J by 5 bases, with 16 bases left in between. The CDR3 contains 15 residues. CDR3 sequence: CASSQASQQGYGYTF. The DNA of the CDR3 is TGCGCCAGCAGCCAGGCATCCCAGCAGGGATATGGCTACACCTTC.

V usage is TRBV18 and J usage is TRBJ2-1; no clear D gene. This CDR3 comprises 14 residues. Trimming pared 0 bases from V and 4 bases from J, leaving 7 bases between. Germline values: CDR1 KGHSH, CDR2 LQKENI. CDR3 residues: CASSPPAEYNEQFF. The DNA for the CDR3 is TGTGCCAGCTCACCACCGGCAGAATACAATGAGCAGTTCTTC. The whole variable domain, remainder taken from reference TRBV18 and TRBJ2-1, is NAGVMQNPRHLVRRRGQEARLRCSPMKGHSHVYWYRQLPEEGLKFMVYLQKENIIDESGMPKERFSAEFPKEGPSILRIQQVVRGDSAAYFCASSPPAEYNEQFFGPGTRLTVL.

The J gene is TRBJ2-5, the V gene TRBV19, with D unclear. CDR1 is LNHDA, CDR2 SQIVND, per germline (reference sequence). The CDR3 runs to 11 residues. CDR3 bases: TGTGCTTGCGGCGGTGGAGAGACCCAGTACTTC. This encodes CACGGGETQYF.

This chain links TRBV27 with TRBJ2-7, with D perhaps TRBD1 (5 bases). CDR3 length equals 14 residues. Germline lookup yields CDR1 MNHEY and CDR2 SMNVEV (reference sequence). Trimming removed 5 bases at V and 4 bases at J, with 15 bases between. The CDR3 protein is CASSTSTVPYEQYF. The CDR3 DNA reads TGTGCCAGCAGTACATCGACAGTTCCGTACGAGCAGTACTTC.

The V call is TRBV4-1, the J call TRBJ2-3; 8 bases map to TRBD2. This CDR3 comprises 14 residues. Germline CDR1 is MGHRA and CDR2 is YSYEKL. The V gene end was trimmed by 3 bases and the J gene end by 4 bases; junction bases not matched to a gene: 3. Here the CDR3 DNA reads TGCGCCAGCAGCCACCCAGCGGGGGCAGATACGCAGTATTTT. Protein sequence: CASSHPAGADTQYF.

This clone showed up just once. The V and J genes are TRBV27 and TRBJ2-2; TRBD2 matches 10 bases. Germline-derived CDR1 and CDR2 are MNHEY and SMNVEV (reference sequence). This CDR3 is built from 17 residues. The junction had 6 bases not matched to a gene; V was cut back by 2 bases and J by 3 bases. As DNA, the CDR3 is TGTGCCAGCAGTTTACTAGCGGGAGTATCAGACACCGGGGAGCTGTTTTTT. This gives the protein CASSLLAGVSDTGELFF.